A single sample is the source of the 27 T cell receptor beta chains below, sequenced in a study of blood T cell repertoires in COVID-19 (dated by TCRdb to 2018 to 2021). Libraries came from the immunoSEQ multiplex PCR assay. TCRdb's version of the immuneACCESS table is confined to in-frame rearrangements and falls short of the full clone set. An unresolved V gene accounts for under half of the shortfall where checked; the remainder is of unknown origin. Recorded for this sample are 250,000 to 350,000 clones; 90% of them occurred a single time. Roughly 2.9% of the sample is held by the ten biggest clonotypes. Sequencing was performed on peripheral blood. The source of these receptors is a woman in her 30s with COVID-19, enrolled during active disease.

The gene calls are TRBV4-1 and TRBJ2-3, with TRBD1 matching 10 bases. After removal of 4 bases from V and 3 bases from J, the junction contained 4 bases not matched to a gene. Germline lookup yields CDR1 MGHRA and CDR2 YSYEKL. This CDR3 spans 15 amino acids. The CDR3 nucleotides are TGCGCCAGCAGCCCGGACAGGGGGTATACAGATACGCAGTATTTT. Translating it yields CASSPDRGYTDTQYF.

The gene calls are TRBV27 and TRBJ2-1, with TRBD1 identical over 8 bases. The V gene end was trimmed by 5 bases and the J gene end by 7 bases; junction bases not matched to a gene: 16. Germline loops: CDR1 MNHEY, CDR2 SMNVEV (reference sequence). The CDR3 length is 17 residues. CDR3: CASSPRQGPGLSNEQFF. The CDR3 region has the DNA TGTGCCAGCAGTCCCCGACAGGGGCCGGGACTTTCTAATGAGCAGTTCTTC.

Only a few counts were recorded for this clone. J is TRBJ1-4 and V is TRBV18; TRBD1 matches at 11 bases. This CDR3 contains 14 residues. The ends lost 6 bases at V and 7 bases at J; junction bases unmatched: 4. CDR1 and CDR2 (germline): KGHSH, LQKENI. CDR3 in DNA: TGTGCCAGCTCCCGGGACAGGGGGTTTGAAAAACTGTTTTTT. Its translation: CASSRDRGFEKLFF.

The genes are TRBV9 and TRBJ1-6, with TRBD1 matching 9 bases. This CDR3 is built from 15 residues. Germline lookup yields CDR1 SGDLS and CDR2 YYNGEE. J gave up 6 bases and V 5 bases, and 6 bases lay outside the gene matches. CDR3: CASSGQGTRNSPLHF. The CDR3 nucleotides are TGTGCCAGCAGTGGACAGGGGACGCGTAATTCACCCCTCCACTTT. The whole variable domain, filled in from reference TRBV9 and TRBJ1-6, reads DSGVTQTPKHLITATGQRVTLRCSPRSGDLSVYWYQQSLDQGLQFLIQYYNGEERAKGNILERFSAQQFPDLHSELNLSSLELGDSALYFCASSGQGTRNSPLHFGNGTRLTVT.

The chain has TRBV27 and TRBJ2-7; the D gene is possibly TRBD1 (6 bases). The CDR3 is 16 amino acids. V lost 1 base to trimming and J lost 0 bases, with 13 bases between them. Germline lookup yields CDR1 MNHEY and CDR2 SMNVEV (reference sequence). CDR3 amino acids: CASSLYAGASSYEQYF. The CDR3, as DNA: TGTGCCAGCAGTTTATATGCAGGGGCGAGCTCCTACGAGCAGTACTTC.

This rearrangement joins TRBV27 to TRBJ1-2, with 7 bases that match TRBD1. The CDR3 loop spans 15 amino acids. The V gene's germline CDR1 is MNHEY and CDR2 SMNVEV (reference sequence). The V segment lost 4 bases and the J segment 4 bases; nucleotides outside the gene matches: 9. CDR3 nucleotides: TGTGCCAGCAGTTGGGGCGGAGGGGGCGTCTATGGCTACACCTTC. Its translation is CASSWGGGGVYGYTF.

The rearrangement joins TRBV4-1 to TRBJ1-5, with TRBD1 as a possible D gene (5 bases). V was clipped by 2 bases and J by 0 bases, with 8 bases between them. The germline gives CDR1 MGHRA, CDR2 YSYEKL. The CDR3 is 15 amino acids. This CDR3 is CASSQRGHSNQPQHF. DNA of the CDR3: TGCGCCAGCAGCCAAAGGGGTCATAGCAATCAGCCCCAGCATTTT.

This clone was counted a single time. The chain links TRBV5-1 to TRBJ1-1; D is unresolved. V lost 5 bases to trimming and J lost 5 bases, with 13 bases between them. The CDR3 runs 13 residues. Germline V gene data show CDR1 as SGHRS and CDR2 as YFSETQ. The CDR3 loop reads CASRIMTGTEAFF. In DNA form, the CDR3 reads TGCGCCAGCAGGATAATGACGGGTACTGAAGCTTTCTTT.

V gene TRBV18 combines with J gene TRBJ1-1; D gene unclear. Germline CDR1 is KGHSH and CDR2 is LQKENI. Trimming stripped 5 bases from V and 0 bases from J, with 10 bases between. The CDR3 length is 14 residues. In nucleotides, the CDR3 is TGTGCCAGCTCATATGCAGACTTGAACACTGAAGCTTTCTTT. Encoded protein: CASSYADLNTEAFF.

This rearrangement joins TRBV29-1 to TRBJ2-1; 10 nucleotides line up with TRBD2. The CDR3 totals 14 residues. The ends lost 7 bases at V and 7 bases at J; junction bases unmatched: 10. Germline V CDR1 and CDR2: SQVTM, ANQGSEA. The CDR3 spells CSGSGRAGTNEQFF. The DNA for the CDR3 is TGCAGCGGCAGCGGGAGGGCCGGGACAAATGAGCAGTTCTTC.

The chain employs TRBV5-4 and TRBJ2-7; no clear D gene. CDR1 and CDR2 from the germline V gene are SGHNT and YYREEE (reference sequence). The CDR3 covers 12 residues. Trimming removed 10 bases at V and 4 bases at J, with 15 bases between. CDR3 DNA sequence: TGTGCCCTCTCTACGCACGGTTACGAGCAGTACTTC. This codes for CALSTHGYEQYF.

The CDR3 nucleotides are TGTGCCAGCAGGGCTTTCGTGGCGGGGGGAACCTACGAGCAGTACTTC. Translating gives CASRAFVAGGTYEQYF. This rearrangement joins TRBV27 to TRBJ2-7, with 8 bases identical to TRBD2. CDR3 length equals 16 residues. Losses at the gene ends were 6 bases for V and 2 bases for J; bases not matched to a gene: 12. Germline assignment: CDR1 MNHEY and CDR2 SMNVEV (reference sequence).

DNA for the CDR3: TGTGCCAGCAGTTTCACCCAGGGTTTGGGGAAAACTGAAGCTTTCTTT. Protein: CASSFTQGLGKTEAFF. The chain is built from TRBV28 and TRBJ1-1; possibly TRBD1 for D (5 bases). There are 16 residues in the CDR3. V lost 3 bases to trimming and J lost 5 bases, with 19 bases between them. CDR1 and CDR2 from the germline V gene are MDHEN and SYDVKM. Full variable domain (outside the CDR3, taken from reference TRBV28 and TRBJ1-1): DVKVTQSSRYLVKRTGEKVFLECVQDMDHENMFWYRQDPGLGLRLIYFSYDVKMKEKGDIPEGYSVSREKKERFSLILESASTNQTSMYLCASSFTQGLGKTEAFFGQGTRLTVV.

The V call is TRBV15, the J call TRBJ2-7, with 9 positions matching TRBD1. From germline, CDR1 is LNHNV and CDR2 YYDKDF (reference sequence). There are 15 residues in the CDR3. V was clipped by 6 bases and J by 3 bases; unmatched bases: 9. The CDR3: CATRESRDRVYEQYF. The DNA for the CDR3 is TGTGCCACCAGGGAGTCTCGGGACAGGGTCTACGAGCAGTACTTC.

V usage is TRBV29-1 and J usage is TRBJ1-4; D is unresolved. The V gene's germline CDR1 is SQVTM and CDR2 ANQGSEA. The CDR3 is 12 residues long. Between the trimmed V and J ends, which lost 7 bases and 4 bases, there was a span of 10 bases. The CDR3 loop is CSALGSNEKLFF. DNA for the CDR3: TGCAGCGCCCTGGGCAGTAATGAAAAACTGTTTTTT.

This rearrangement joins TRBV5-1 to TRBJ1-4, with D unclear. CDR1 is SGHRS, CDR2 YFSETQ, per germline. This CDR3 comprises 14 residues. Trimming removed 1 base at V and 3 bases at J, with 7 bases between. CDR3 loop: CASSLMGANEKLFF. CDR3 DNA sequence: TGCGCCAGCAGCTTGATGGGAGCTAATGAAAAACTGTTTTTT.

The chain recombines TRBV14 with TRBJ2-3; 14 nucleotides match TRBD2. The CDR3 extends over 14 amino acids. The trim removed 4 bases at V and 9 bases at J, leaving 3 bases unmatched. CDR1 is SGHDN and CDR2 is FVKESK in the germline V gene. DNA for the CDR3: TGTGCCAGCAGCCGGGGACTAGCGGGAGCGACGCAGTATTTT. Translating gives CASSRGLAGATQYF. The variable domain in full, completed from reference TRBV14 and TRBJ2-3, reads EAGVTQFPSHSVIEKGQTVTLRCDPISGHDNLYWYRRVMGKEIKFLLHFVKESKQDESGMPNNRFLAERTGGTYSTLKVQPAELEDSGVYFCASSRGLAGATQYFGPGTRLTVL.

This clone was observed once. At one end the junction does not follow the germline gene, possibly because of a read error. CDR3 sequence (DNA): TGTGCCAGCAGCTTCCGGGACACCATAGGCTATACCTTC. Amino acids: CASSFRDTIGYTF. This sequence joins TRBV5-4 and TRBJ1-2; D is possibly TRBD1 (6 bases). The CDR3 totals 13 residues. The germline CDR1 and CDR2 sequences are SGHNT and YYREEE (reference sequence). The whole variable domain, filled in from reference TRBV5-4 and TRBJ1-2, reads ETGVTQSPTHLIKTRGQQVTLRCSSQSGHNTVSWYQQALGQGPQFIFQYYREEENGRGNFPPRFSGLQFPNYSSELNVNALELDDSALYLCASSFRDTIGYTFGSGTRLTVV.

The rearrangement uses TRBV24-1 and TRBJ1-5; weak D call: TRBD1 (5 bases). CDR3 length: 14 amino acids. The V gene lost 7 bases and the J gene lost 2 bases, with 11 bases spanning the gap. CDR1 and CDR2 (germline): KGHDR, SFDVKD. The CDR3 protein is CATRGRRGNQPQHF. CDR3 bases: TGTGCCACCAGGGGCCGCAGGGGCAATCAGCCCCAGCATTTT.

The chain couples TRBV5-8 to TRBJ2-1, with 7 bases matching TRBD2. The CDR3 is 15 residues long. In germline, CDR1 is SGHTS, CDR2 YDEGEE. V lost 4 bases, J lost 1 base, and 5 bases stayed unmatched. The CDR3, as DNA: TGTGCCAGCAGCCTCACCGGGGGGTCCTACAATGAGCAGTTCTTC. Translated: CASSLTGGSYNEQFF.

This clone was recorded once. The gene calls are TRBV18 and TRBJ1-3, with 10 bases aligning to TRBD1. In germline, CDR1 is KGHSH, CDR2 LQKENI. Trimming removed 6 bases from V and 0 bases from J; junction bases left unmatched: 17. The CDR3 covers 20 residues. CDR3 in amino acids: CASSPNLWTGGPLSGNTIYF. CDR3 in DNA: TGTGCCAGCTCGCCGAATTTGTGGACAGGGGGGCCGCTCTCTGGAAACACCATATATTTT.

Only one count was recorded for this clone. This chain links TRBV25-1 with TRBJ2-1; 11 bases match TRBD1. The germline V gene has CDR1 MGHDK and CDR2 SYGVNS. This CDR3 comprises 14 residues. The junction had 8 bases not matched to a gene; V was cut back by 8 bases and J by 8 bases. The CDR3 region is CASASGTGGYEQFF. The CDR3 DNA sequence: TGTGCCAGCGCCTCCGGGACAGGGGGGTATGAGCAGTTCTTC.

CDR3 loop: CASSYLAGEGNEQFF. Written as DNA, the CDR3 is TGTGCCAGCAGTTATTTAGCGGGAGAGGGTAATGAGCAGTTCTTC. The chain employs TRBV14 and TRBJ2-1, with 9 bases that match TRBD2. The V and J ends lost 6 bases and 7 bases, in that order; junction bases with no gene match: 10. The CDR3 runs to 15 residues. Per germline, CDR1 SGHDN and CDR2 FVKESK.

V gene TRBV9 combines with J gene TRBJ2-7; 7 bases fit TRBD2. This CDR3 has 14 amino acids. Trimming cost V 0 bases and J 7 bases; bases outside gene matches: 7. CDR1 and CDR2 from the germline V gene are SGDLS and YYNGEE. The CDR3 coding sequence is TGTGCCAGCAGCGTAGACGCGGGAGCGGGGGAGCAGTACTTC. It translates to CASSVDAGAGEQYF. The variable domain in full, with the rest retrieved from reference TRBV9 and TRBJ2-7, is DSGVTQTPKHLITATGQRVTLRCSPRSGDLSVYWYQQSLDQGLQFLIQYYNGEERAKGNILERFSAQQFPDLHSELNLSSLELGDSALYFCASSVDAGAGEQYFGPGTRLTVT.

V and J are TRBV5-1 and TRBJ2-7, with D perhaps matching TRBD2 (6 bases). Trimming pared 5 bases from V and 2 bases from J, leaving 11 bases between. The CDR3 is made up of 13 amino acids. CDR1 is SGHRS, CDR2 YFSETQ, per germline. The CDR3 spells CASRKEGPYEQYF. CDR3 coding DNA: TGCGCCAGCAGAAAGGAGGGACCCTACGAGCAGTACTTC.

The chain uses TRBV6-5 and TRBJ2-7; D is perhaps TRBD2 (6 bases). CDR3 length: 15 residues. Germline CDR1 MNHEY, CDR2 SVGAGI. Trimming stripped 10 bases from V and 5 bases from J, with 24 bases between. In DNA form, the CDR3 reads TGTGCCATTCGGGCGGGAAGGGCGCAGATAAACGAGCAGTACTTC. Encoded protein: CAIRAGRAQINEQYF.

The chain combines TRBV19 with TRBJ1-5; the D gene is possibly TRBD1 (5 bases). This CDR3 is 16 amino acids long. Trimming left V 3 bases short and J 4 bases short, with 16 bases between. Germline CDR1 and CDR2: LNHDA and SQIVND (reference sequence). CDR3 bases: TGTGCCAGTAGTATCGCTCCTCTTCGGGGGAATCAGCCCCAGCATTTT. This gives the protein CASSIAPLRGNQPQHF. The full variable domain, with the rest looked up from reference TRBV19 and TRBJ1-5, is DGGITQSPKYLFRKEGQNVTLSCEQNLNHDAMYWYRQDPGQGLRLIYYSQIVNDFQKGDIAEGYSVSREKKESFPLTVTSAQKNPTAFYLCASSIAPLRGNQPQHFGDGTRLSIL.